One sample yielded the 32 T cell receptor beta chains listed below, sequenced in a study of blood T cell repertoires in COVID-19. Measured with immunoSEQ multiplex PCR; TCRdb has only the in-frame clones, and not every one. Here the sample spans under 110,000 clones, around 80% being singletons. Material for sequencing was peripheral blood. These receptors originate from a man older than 75 with COVID-19, enrolled during active disease.

Only a few counts were recorded for this clone. A much larger clone lies a single base off, so this may be a read error. Other nucleotide sequences from this sample produce the same CDR3. The J gene is TRBJ1-6, the V gene TRBV11-1, with 8 positions matching TRBD1. Germline CDR1 and CDR2: SGHAT and FQDESV (reference sequence). The CDR3 length is 14 residues. With 5 bases clipped from V and 7 bases from J, the junction kept 4 bases outside the gene matches. This CDR3 is CASSRTGNNSPLHF. The CDR3 region has the DNA TGTGCCAGCAGCCGGACAGGGAACAATTCACCCCTCCACTTT.

The chain joins TRBV5-1 to TRBJ2-1; 10 bases match TRBD2. Losses at the gene ends were 4 bases for V and 7 bases for J; bases not matched to a gene: 8. Germline V lookup: CDR1 SGHRS, CDR2 YFSETQ. The CDR3 is made up of 15 amino acids. CDR3 bases: TGCGCCAGCAGCCCTAGCGGGAGAAATGGAAATGAGCAGTTCTTC. Translated: CASSPSGRNGNEQFF.

This sequence joins TRBV10-3 and TRBJ2-1, with 12 bases identical to TRBD2. V lost 4 bases, J lost 7 bases, and 8 bases stayed unmatched. CDR3 length equals 16 residues. Germline-derived CDR1 and CDR2 are ENHRY and SYGVKD. The CDR3, as DNA: TGTGCCATCAGTGCAGGACTAGCGGGGTCGAGGAATGAGCAGTTCTTC. Protein sequence: CAISAGLAGSRNEQFF.

The J gene is TRBJ2-5, the V gene TRBV6-6, with TRBD2 matching 7 bases. Unmatched junction bases numbered 3, after V lost 2 bases and J lost 3 bases. Germline-derived CDR1 and CDR2 are MNHNY and SVGAGI (reference sequence). This CDR3 region has 14 residues. DNA for the CDR3: TGTGCCAGCAGTTACCTAGCGGCCGAAGAGACCCAGTACTTC. Its translation is CASSYLAAEETQYF.

The gene calls are TRBV30 and TRBJ2-7; no clear D gene. Germline V gene sequence: CDR1 GTSNPN, CDR2 SVGIG (reference sequence). V was trimmed by 2 bases and J by 3 bases, leaving 8 bases between them. The CDR3 spans 12 residues. Here the CDR3 reads CAWSRPVYEQYF. CDR3 DNA sequence: TGTGCCTGGAGTCGCCCGGTCTACGAGCAGTACTTC.

The rearrangement uses TRBV28 and TRBJ2-3, with TRBD1 matching over 8 bases. The CDR3 runs 15 residues. Germline trimming cut 4 bases from V and 2 bases from J; bases unmatched to any gene: 5. Germline V gene sequence: CDR1 MDHEN, CDR2 SYDVKM. As DNA, the CDR3 is TGTGCCAGCAGTTCACAGGGGGAATACACAGATACGCAGTATTTT. This codes for CASSSQGEYTDTQYF.

This clone was recorded once. The chain joins TRBV6-4 to TRBJ2-1; D may be TRBD2 (6 bases). The germline V gene has CDR1 MRHNA and CDR2 SNTAGT. The germline V and J ends were trimmed by 6 bases and 3 bases, with 18 bases remaining between them. This CDR3 region has 16 residues. As DNA, the CDR3 is TGTGCCAGCAGCCCCGGGGGTCTAGGCGACTACAATGAGCAGTTCTTC. Translation gives CASSPGGLGDYNEQFF.

In its sample, this clone was seen once. This chain uses TRBV21-1 with TRBJ2-2; no DNA check was done on the table's D call, TRBD1. TRBV21-1 is annotated as a pseudogene. CDR3 length: 16 amino acids. The CDR3 protein is CASTIRQAANTGELFF. The CDR3 DNA reads TGTGCCAGCACCATCAGACAGGCTGCGAACACCGGGGAGCTGTTTTTT.

The chain carries TRBV24-1 and TRBJ2-3, with TRBD2 identical over 11 bases. The V gene end was trimmed by 2 bases and the J gene end by 5 bases; junction bases not matched to a gene: 11. CDR1 is KGHDR, CDR2 SFDVKD, per germline. This CDR3 region has 18 residues. CDR3 in amino acids: CATSDSRVAGGPLDTQYF. For the CDR3, the DNA is TGTGCCACCAGTGATTCTCGAGTAGCGGGAGGGCCGTTAGATACGCAGTATTTT.

The chain combines TRBV7-9 with TRBJ2-5, with 9 bases aligning to TRBD1. V lost 3 bases and J lost 4; bases outside the gene matches: 9. CDR1 and CDR2 from the germline V gene are SEHNR and FQNEAQ (reference sequence). This CDR3 region has 16 residues. Here the CDR3 reads CASSLGQGRARETQYF. As DNA, the CDR3 is TGTGCCAGCAGCTTGGGACAGGGAAGAGCGAGAGAGACCCAGTACTTC.

This chain links TRBV30 with TRBJ1-3; no firm D call. This CDR3 contains 16 residues. CDR1 is GTSNPN and CDR2 is SVGIG in the germline V gene (reference sequence). V shed 0 bases and J shed 3 bases, with 15 bases lying between them. CDR3 sequence: CAWSVPEEEGGNTIYF. DNA for the CDR3: TGTGCCTGGAGTGTCCCCGAGGAAGAAGGTGGAAACACCATATATTTT.

The chain recombines TRBV5-5 with TRBJ2-5; 13 bases align to TRBD2. V trimming: 2 bases; J trimming: 1 base; junction bases outside the gene matches: 2. This CDR3 contains 16 residues. The germline V gene has CDR1 SGHKS and CDR2 YYEKEE (reference sequence). CDR3 sequence reads: CASSLGLAGVQETQYF. The CDR3 region has the DNA TGTGCCAGCAGCTTAGGACTAGCGGGAGTCCAAGAGACCCAGTACTTC.

This clone appeared a single time. The chain joins TRBV18 to TRBJ2-7, with 12 bases that match TRBD2. V lost 3 bases to trimming and J lost 4 bases; unmatched junction nucleotides: 1. The CDR3 consists of 14 residues. The germline V gene has CDR1 KGHSH and CDR2 LQKENI. The CDR3, as DNA: TGTGCCAGCTCACCGACTAGCGGGAGTTACGAGCAGTACTTC. Amino acid sequence: CASSPTSGSYEQYF.

This rearrangement joins TRBV5-1 to TRBJ2-1; 8 bases agree with TRBD2. The CDR3 spans 15 residues. V trimming: 4 bases; J trimming: 5 bases; junction bases outside the gene matches: 8. In germline, CDR1 is SGHRS, CDR2 YFSETQ. CDR3 sequence (DNA): TGCGCCAGCAGCCCGGCCGGGACTAGGAACAATGAGCAGTTCTTC. The encoded protein is CASSPAGTRNNEQFF.

V gene TRBV7-2 combines with J gene TRBJ2-3; weak D call: TRBD2 (5 bases). Trimming removed 6 bases at V and 0 bases at J, with 10 bases between. Germline CDR1 SGHTA, CDR2 FQGNSA. CDR3 length equals 14 residues. This CDR3 is CASSLLVSTDTQYF. The DNA of the CDR3 is TGTGCCAGCAGTTTACTAGTGAGCACAGATACGCAGTATTTT.

The chain has TRBV6-5 and TRBJ1-6, with D perhaps matching TRBD1 (6 bases). V shed 5 bases and J shed 8 bases, with 13 bases lying between them. Germline V gene sequence: CDR1 MNHEY, CDR2 SVGAGI. The CDR3 is 14 residues long. The DNA of the CDR3 is TGTGCCAGCAGTACAGGGTTCGACGATTCACCCCTCCACTTT. Protein product: CASSTGFDDSPLHF.

This clone was seen a few times. CDR3 region: CASSVSLARNTGELFF. In DNA, the CDR3 is TGTGCCAGCAGCGTTTCTCTAGCCCGGAACACCGGGGAGCTGTTTTTT. V gene TRBV9 combines with J gene TRBJ2-2, with a tentative D call TRBD2 (5 bases). From germline, CDR1 is SGDLS and CDR2 YYNGEE. Trimming stripped 2 bases from V and 1 base from J, with 12 bases between. CDR3 length: 16 residues.

The V and J genes are TRBV5-4 and TRBJ2-7; TRBD1 aligns across 10 bases. The junction had 3 bases not matched to a gene; V was cut back by 3 bases and J by 0 bases. Per the germline V gene, CDR1 is SGHNT and CDR2 is YYREEE (reference sequence). The CDR3 length is 15 residues. DNA of the CDR3: TGTGCCAGCAGCTGGGGACAGGGGAGCTCCTACGAGCAGTACTTC. Translation: CASSWGQGSSYEQYF.

The CDR3, as DNA: TGTGCCAGTAGTGCAGGCCCAGGGAACACTGAAGCTTTCTTT. Translating gives CASSAGPGNTEAFF. The genes are TRBV19 and TRBJ1-1; D remains unclear. With 5 bases removed from V and 1 base from J, the gap between germline ends came to 11 bases. The germline V gene has CDR1 LNHDA and CDR2 SQIVND (reference sequence). The CDR3 extends over 14 amino acids.

V is TRBV28 and J is TRBJ1-2, with 8 bases lining up with TRBD1. The CDR3 is made up of 15 amino acids. V shed 3 bases and J 2 bases; nucleotides not matched to a gene: 5. Germline CDR1 is MDHEN and CDR2 is SYDVKM. The CDR3 region has the DNA TGTGCCAGCAGTTTCGGGGACAGGAACAACTATGGCTACACCTTC. It translates to CASSFGDRNNYGYTF.

The V and J genes are TRBV11-3 and TRBJ2-1; D might be TRBD2 (6 bases). V was pared by 1 base and J by 4 bases, with 17 bases between. From germline, CDR1 is SGHNT and CDR2 YENEEA. The CDR3 runs 17 residues. The CDR3 DNA sequence: TGTGCCAGCAGCTTAGGTGCGGATAGCGGACGTTACAATGAGCAGTTCTTC. The encoded protein is CASSLGADSGRYNEQFF.

The V gene is TRBV19, the J gene TRBJ2-1; TRBD2 matches at 8 bases. The CDR3 spans 15 residues. Germline V lookup: CDR1 LNHDA, CDR2 SQIVND (reference sequence). J was trimmed by 12 bases and V by 2 bases; bases with no gene match: 12. The CDR3 here is CASSISTGGYASQFF. Written as DNA, the CDR3 is TGTGCCAGTAGTATATCAACGGGAGGGTATGCCTCGCAGTTCTTC.

This clone was detected a few times. The chain joins TRBV7-8 to TRBJ2-7, with TRBD2 as a possible D gene (6 bases). The ends were cut back, 3 bases at V and 2 bases at J, with 11 bases in the middle. CDR1 is SGHVS and CDR2 is FQNEAQ in the germline V gene. The CDR3 contains 14 residues. The CDR3 nucleotides read TGTGCCAGCAGCTTCCGGAGGGGTACCTACGAGCAGTACTTC. Translation gives CASSFRRGTYEQYF.

In this sample, this clone turned up a few times. V and J are TRBV7-2 and TRBJ2-2, with 7 bases lining up with TRBD2. The V gene's germline CDR1 is SGHTA and CDR2 FQGNSA. This CDR3 has 16 residues. The trim removed 0 bases at V and 4 bases at J, leaving 5 bases unmatched. The chain's CDR3 is CASSLASGKGTGELFF. The CDR3 nucleotides are TGTGCCAGCAGCTTAGCGAGCGGGAAGGGCACCGGGGAGCTGTTTTTT.

This rearrangement joins TRBV27 to TRBJ2-7; 11 bases map to TRBD2. This CDR3 contains 15 residues. Trimming at V came to 0 bases and at J to 4 bases, leaving 2 bases not matched to a gene. Germline CDR1 reads MNHEY; CDR2 reads SMNVEV (reference sequence). CDR3: CASSLSTSGMYEQYF. The CDR3 nucleotides are TGTGCCAGCAGTTTATCGACTAGCGGGATGTACGAGCAGTACTTC.

The rearrangement joins TRBV6-5 to TRBJ2-2, with 9 nucleotides matching TRBD1. V shed 4 bases and J 4 bases; nucleotides not matched to a gene: 7. CDR1 is MNHEY, CDR2 SVGAGI, per germline. The CDR3 is 16 amino acids. CDR3 amino acids: CASSSPQGAGTGELFF. The CDR3 region has the DNA TGTGCCAGCAGTTCGCCACAGGGGGCGGGCACCGGGGAGCTGTTTTTT.

In its sample, this clone was seen once. This chain joins TRBV3-1 (or the pseudogene TRBV3-2) and TRBJ1-5, with D perhaps TRBD1 (5 bases). Germline V lookup: CDR1 LGHDT, CDR2 YNNKEL (reference sequence). Trimming pared 2 bases from V and 4 bases from J, leaving 9 bases between. The CDR3 has 14 residues. The CDR3 DNA reads TGTGCCAGCAGCCAAAGGGGATCAAATCAGCCCCAGCATTTT. This gives the protein CASSQRGSNQPQHF.

The chain joins TRBV7-2 to TRBJ2-7; the match to TRBD2 covers 7 bases. Germline CDR1 is SGHTA and CDR2 is FQGNSA. This CDR3 comprises 14 residues. The V segment lost 3 bases and the J segment 3 bases; nucleotides outside the gene matches: 5. CDR3: CASSFSASGYEQYF. CDR3 nucleotides: TGTGCCAGCAGCTTTTCGGCTAGCGGCTACGAGCAGTACTTC. Looking up the rest from reference TRBV7-2 and TRBJ2-7 gives the full variable domain: GAGVSQSPSNKVTEKGKDVELRCDPISGHTALYWYRQSLGQGLEFLIYFQGNSAPDKSGLPSDRFSAERTGGSVSTLTIQRTQQEDSAVYLCASSFSASGYEQYFGPGTRLTVT.

In its sample, this clone was seen once. The chain employs TRBV7-9 and TRBJ2-1, with 12 bases fitting TRBD2. V shed 5 bases and J 7 bases; nucleotides not matched to a gene: 15. Germline loops: CDR1 SEHNR, CDR2 FQNEAQ (reference sequence). This CDR3 is built from 18 residues. As DNA, the CDR3 is TGTGCCAGCAGCCCCGGGACTAGCGGGTACCTACCTGGGAATGAGCAGTTCTTC. Its protein is CASSPGTSGYLPGNEQFF.

The rearrangement joins TRBV11-2 to TRBJ2-1, with D possibly TRBD1 on 5 matching bases. CDR3 size: 16 residues. Trimming left V 2 bases short and J 4 bases short, with 15 bases between. Germline CDR1 reads SGHAT; CDR2 reads FQNNGV. CDR3 loop: CASSLIQGYTYNEQFF. DNA for the CDR3: TGTGCCAGCAGCTTAATTCAGGGATACACTTACAATGAGCAGTTCTTC.

In DNA, the CDR3 is TGTGCCAGCAGTCCCGGGACTAGCGGGAGTCGGGCCAATGAGCAGTTCTTC. It translates to CASSPGTSGSRANEQFF. This chain joins TRBV27 and TRBJ2-1, with 14 bases that match TRBD2. Looked up from germline, CDR1 is MNHEY and CDR2 is SMNVEV (reference sequence). There are 17 residues in the CDR3. The V gene end was trimmed by 5 bases and the J gene end by 6 bases; junction bases not matched to a gene: 9.

J is TRBJ2-1 and V is TRBV3-1 (or the pseudogene TRBV3-2); D might be TRBD2 (6 bases). CDR1 and CDR2 (germline): LGHDT, YNNKEL (reference sequence). The CDR3 has 16 amino acids. V was pared by 5 bases and J by 9 bases, with 23 bases between. In DNA, the CDR3 is TGTGCCAGCAGCTACCCCCGGCGGGGACCCGTGGGTGAGCAGTTCTTC. Translation: CASSYPRRGPVGEQFF.